This T cell receptor (beta chain) was captured in a study of cytomegalovirus exposure and HLA in healthy donors. On the study more broadly: Earlier results showed 117 million unique TCR beta sequences derived from some 190 million T cells. Findings and caveats of the study: Previous analysis showed most TCR beta V segments were productive about 87% or about 30% of the time. Most TCR sequences were rare, but some public TCRs occurred in many donors.

V lost 0 bases, J lost 8 bases, and 7 bases lay in between. The germline V gene has CDR1 MNHEY and CDR2 SVGAGI. The CDR3 totals 13 residues. PCR used 60 Vbeta primers and 13 Jbeta primers. Some clones are missing from TCRdb's copy, which holds only in-frame ones; the method was immunoSEQ multiplex PCR. The sample records roughly 180,000 clones, almost 80% being singletons. Turning to this clone: The target antigen is unknown.

The chain links TRBV6-5 to TRBJ1-4; unclear D gene. Material: PBMCs. The origin of this receptor is a man between 50 and 59 years old in good health and CMV-seropositive. This CDR3 reads CASSYSAYEKLFF. CDR3 in DNA: TGTGCCAGCAGTTACTCAGCTTACGAAAAACTGTTTTTT.